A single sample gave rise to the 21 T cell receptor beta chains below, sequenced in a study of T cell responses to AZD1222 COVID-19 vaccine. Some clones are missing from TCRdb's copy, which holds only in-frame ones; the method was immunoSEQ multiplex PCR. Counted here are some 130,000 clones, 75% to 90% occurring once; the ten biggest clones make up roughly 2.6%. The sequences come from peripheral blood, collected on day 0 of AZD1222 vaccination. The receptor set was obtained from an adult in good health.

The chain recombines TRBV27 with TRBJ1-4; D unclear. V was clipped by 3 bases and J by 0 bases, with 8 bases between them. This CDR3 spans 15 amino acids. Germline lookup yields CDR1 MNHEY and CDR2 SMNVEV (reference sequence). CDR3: CASSLRRTTNEKLFF. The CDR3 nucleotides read TGTGCCAGCAGTTTGCGGAGGACAACTAATGAAAAACTGTTTTTT.

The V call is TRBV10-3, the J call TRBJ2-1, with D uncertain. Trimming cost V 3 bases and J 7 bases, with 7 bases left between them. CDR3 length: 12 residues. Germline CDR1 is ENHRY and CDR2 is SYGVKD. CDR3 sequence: CAISDGLNEQFF. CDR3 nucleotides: TGTGCCATCAGTGATGGGCTGAATGAGCAGTTCTTC.

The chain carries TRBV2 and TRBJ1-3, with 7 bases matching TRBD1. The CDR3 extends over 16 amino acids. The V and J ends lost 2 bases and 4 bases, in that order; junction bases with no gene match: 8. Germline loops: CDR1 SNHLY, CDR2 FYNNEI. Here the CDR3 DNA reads TGTGCCAGCAGTGAAATTGTTGGGACAGCGGGAAACACCATATATTTT. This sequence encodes CASSEIVGTAGNTIYF.

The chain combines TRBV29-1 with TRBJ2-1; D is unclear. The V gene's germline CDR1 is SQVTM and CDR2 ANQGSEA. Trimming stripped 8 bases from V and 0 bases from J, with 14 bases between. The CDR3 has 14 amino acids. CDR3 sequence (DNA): TGCAGCCTCAAGGCATCTTACTCCTACAATGAGCAGTTCTTC. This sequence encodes CSLKASYSYNEQFF.

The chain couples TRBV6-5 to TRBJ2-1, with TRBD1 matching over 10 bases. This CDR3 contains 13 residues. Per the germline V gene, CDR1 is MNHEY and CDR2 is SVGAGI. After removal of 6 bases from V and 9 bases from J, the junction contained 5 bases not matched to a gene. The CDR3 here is CASRPTGGGEQFF. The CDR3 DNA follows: TGTGCCAGCAGACCGACAGGGGGCGGTGAGCAGTTCTTC.

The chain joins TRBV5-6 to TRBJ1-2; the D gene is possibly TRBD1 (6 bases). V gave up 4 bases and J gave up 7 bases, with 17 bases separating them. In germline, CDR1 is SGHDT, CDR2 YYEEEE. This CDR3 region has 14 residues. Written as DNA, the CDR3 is TGTGCCAGCAGCCTGGAACAGGGAGCAGGTGGCTACACCTTC. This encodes CASSLEQGAGGYTF.

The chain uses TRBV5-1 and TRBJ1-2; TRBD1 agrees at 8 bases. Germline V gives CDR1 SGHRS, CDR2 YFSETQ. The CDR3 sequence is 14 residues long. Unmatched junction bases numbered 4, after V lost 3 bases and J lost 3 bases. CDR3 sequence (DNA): TGCGCCAGCAGCTCAGGGGGCCGGGACTATGGCTACACCTTC. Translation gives CASSSGGRDYGYTF.

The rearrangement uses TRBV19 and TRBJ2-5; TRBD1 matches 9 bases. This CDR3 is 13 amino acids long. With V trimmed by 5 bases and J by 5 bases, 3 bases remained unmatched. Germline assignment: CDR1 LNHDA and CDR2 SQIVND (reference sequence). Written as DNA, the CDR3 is TGTGCCAGTAGTGGACAGGGGAGTGAGACCCAGTACTTC. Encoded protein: CASSGQGSETQYF.

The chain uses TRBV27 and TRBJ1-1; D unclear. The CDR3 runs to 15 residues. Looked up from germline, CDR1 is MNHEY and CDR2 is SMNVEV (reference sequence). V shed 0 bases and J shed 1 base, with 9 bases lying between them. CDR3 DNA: TGTGCCAGCAGTTTATCAGGGATAGGGAACACTGAAGCTTTCTTT. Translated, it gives CASSLSGIGNTEAFF.

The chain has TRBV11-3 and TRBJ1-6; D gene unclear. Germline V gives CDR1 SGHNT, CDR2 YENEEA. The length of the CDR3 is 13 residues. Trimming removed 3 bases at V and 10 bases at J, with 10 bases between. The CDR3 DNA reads TGTGCCAGCAGCTTGGGCATGGGGTCACCCCTCCACTTT. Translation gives CASSLGMGSPLHF. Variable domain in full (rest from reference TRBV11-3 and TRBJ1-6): EAGVVQSPRYKIIEKKQPVAFWCNPISGHNTLYWYLQNLGQGPELLIRYENEEAVDDSQLPKDRFSAERLKGVDSTLKIQPAELGDSAVYLCASSLGMGSPLHFGNGTRLTVT.

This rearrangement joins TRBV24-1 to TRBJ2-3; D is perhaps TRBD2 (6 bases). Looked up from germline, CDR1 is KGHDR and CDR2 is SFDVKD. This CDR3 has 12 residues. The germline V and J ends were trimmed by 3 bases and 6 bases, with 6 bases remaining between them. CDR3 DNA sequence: TGTGCCACCAGTGATGGAGGGGATACGCAGTATTTT. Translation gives CATSDGGDTQYF.

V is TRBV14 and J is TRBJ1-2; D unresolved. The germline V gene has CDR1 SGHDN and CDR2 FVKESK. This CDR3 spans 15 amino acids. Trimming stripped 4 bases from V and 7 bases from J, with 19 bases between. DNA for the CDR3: TGTGCCAGCAGCCCCCGAGTGGCAGGTTCAGGTGGCTACACCTTC. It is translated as CASSPRVAGSGGYTF.

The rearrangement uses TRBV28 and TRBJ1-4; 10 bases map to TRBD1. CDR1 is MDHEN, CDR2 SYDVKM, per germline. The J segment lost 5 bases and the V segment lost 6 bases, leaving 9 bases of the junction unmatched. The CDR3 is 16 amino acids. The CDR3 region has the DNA TGTGCCAGCAGAGGGACAGGGGCTCTAGGGAATGAAAAACTGTTTTTT. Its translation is CASRGTGALGNEKLFF.

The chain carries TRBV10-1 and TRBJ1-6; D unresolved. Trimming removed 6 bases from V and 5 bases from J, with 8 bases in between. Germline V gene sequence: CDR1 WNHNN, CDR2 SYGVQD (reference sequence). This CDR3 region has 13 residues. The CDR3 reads CASSARDNSPLHF. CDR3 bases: TGCGCCAGCAGCGCCCGGGATAATTCACCCCTCCACTTT.

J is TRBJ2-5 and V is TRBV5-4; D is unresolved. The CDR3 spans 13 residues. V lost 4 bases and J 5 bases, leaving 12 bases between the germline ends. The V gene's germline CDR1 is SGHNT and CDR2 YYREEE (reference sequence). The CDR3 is CASSPLPRETQYF. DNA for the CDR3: TGTGCCAGCAGCCCCCTACCCCGGGAGACCCAGTACTTC.

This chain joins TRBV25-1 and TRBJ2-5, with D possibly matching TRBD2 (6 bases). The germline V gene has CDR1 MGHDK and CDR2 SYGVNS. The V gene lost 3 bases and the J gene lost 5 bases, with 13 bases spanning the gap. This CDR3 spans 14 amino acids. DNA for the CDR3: TGTGCCAGCAGTGAGGCTAAGCGGGCGGAGACCCAGTACTTC. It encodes CASSEAKRAETQYF.

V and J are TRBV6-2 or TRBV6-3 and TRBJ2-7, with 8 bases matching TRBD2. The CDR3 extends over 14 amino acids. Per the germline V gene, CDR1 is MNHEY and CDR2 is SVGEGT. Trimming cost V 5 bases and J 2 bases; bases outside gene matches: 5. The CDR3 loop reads CASSTTGGAYEQYF. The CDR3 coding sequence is TGTGCCAGCAGTACTACCGGGGGGGCCTACGAGCAGTACTTC.

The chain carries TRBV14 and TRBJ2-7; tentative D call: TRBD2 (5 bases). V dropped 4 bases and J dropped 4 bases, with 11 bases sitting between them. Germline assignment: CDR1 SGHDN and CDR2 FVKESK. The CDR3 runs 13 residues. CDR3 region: CASSRLPIYEQYF. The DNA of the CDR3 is TGTGCCAGCAGCCGACTACCGATATACGAGCAGTACTTC.

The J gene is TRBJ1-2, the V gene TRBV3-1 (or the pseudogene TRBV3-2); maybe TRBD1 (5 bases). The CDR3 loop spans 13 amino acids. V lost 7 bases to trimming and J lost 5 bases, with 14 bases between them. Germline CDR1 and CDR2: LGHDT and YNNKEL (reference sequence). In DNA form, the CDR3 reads TGTGCCAGCACCCCGGGAGGGGAATATGGCTACACCTTC. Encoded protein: CASTPGGEYGYTF.

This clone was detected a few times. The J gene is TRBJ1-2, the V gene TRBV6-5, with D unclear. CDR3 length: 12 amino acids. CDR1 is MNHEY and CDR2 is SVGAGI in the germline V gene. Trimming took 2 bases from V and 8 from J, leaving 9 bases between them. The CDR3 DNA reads TGTGCCAGCAGTTACAGCACGGGAGGCTACACCTTC. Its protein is CASSYSTGGYTF.

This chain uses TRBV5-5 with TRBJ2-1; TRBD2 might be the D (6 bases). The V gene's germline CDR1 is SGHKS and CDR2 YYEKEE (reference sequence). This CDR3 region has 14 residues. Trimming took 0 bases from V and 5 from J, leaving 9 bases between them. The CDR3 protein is CASSLGGGDNEQFF. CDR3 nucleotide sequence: TGTGCCAGCAGCTTGGGTGGCGGGGACAATGAGCAGTTCTTC. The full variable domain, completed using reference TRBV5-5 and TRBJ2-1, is DAGVTQSPTHLIKTRGQQVTLRCSPISGHKSVSWYQQVLGQGPQFIFQYYEKEERGRGNFPDRFSARQFPNYSSELNVNALLLGDSALYLCASSLGGGDNEQFFGPGTRLTVL.